This T cell receptor (beta chain) was sequenced for a study of blood T cell repertoires in COVID-19 (dated by TCRdb to the early 2020s). Regarding the complete study: Samples covering the acute and convalescent phases of COVID-19 were provided by collaborators in the United States, Italy and Spain. The sample metadata nearly always contained a de-identified subject ID, COVID-19 status, age in years and sex. Where available, HLA class I and class II types were taken from metadata supplied by the sample provider and were not determined by assay-based typing. A freely available public database, intended as a resource for researchers studying the immune response to SARS-CoV-2, is where the repertoires were released. Subjects who had been exposed to COVID-19, were actively infected with it, or had recovered from it provided the deeply sampled blood TCRbeta repertoires that made up the dataset. Samples came from the ongoing ImmuneRACE study (first 160 participants) plus 1,254 subjects from 6 global collaborators. The prospective study material was composed of cDNA or gDNA derived from T cells, B-cell-depleted T cells, or PBMCs. The research as a whole found: Clinical and demographic metadata were provided uncurated, with the amount varying by source and participant.

The immunoSEQ Assay, a bias-controlled multiplex PCR, was used to amplify TCRbeta CDR3 regions from genomic DNA. Processing in the source paper ran as follows. Within the assay, amplification of reference gene primers was used to estimate how many nucleated cells each sample contained. To quantify the absolute abundance of each unique TCRbeta CDR3 rearrangement, sequence reads were collapsed and filtered. For each sample, productive Simpson clonality was calculated as the square root of Simpson's diversity index across productive rearrangements. What TCRdb holds here is the immuneACCESS table cut down to in-frame rearrangements. Part of the clones is not present; checked against another copy, under half of the missing clones reflect an unresolved V gene, and the others are unexplained. The DNA was the basis for D and trimming; V, J and clone size are from that table. Recorded for this sample are more than 200,000 clones; roughly 86% of them occurred a single time. The leading ten clones occupy 3.5% to 4.5% of the sample.

According to the germline V gene, CDR1 reads MNHEY and CDR2 reads SVGAGI. The CDR3 has 14 amino acids, counting the end cysteine and phenylalanine. The read is trimmed to its CDR3 DNA, 42 bases read in frame from base 1. V sheds 5 bases and J sheds 2 bases, leaving 12 bases between their ends. Participants in the prospective study were enrolled through a virtual design, were aged roughly 18 to 100 years, and lived in about two dozen United States geographic areas. In the prospective study, participants were assigned to cohorts based on the clinical history participants reported in a screening survey and a study questionnaire. In the prospective study, whole blood, serum and a nasopharyngeal or oropharyngeal swab were collected from each participant by mobile phlebotomists. Over a roughly two-month period, participants in the prospective study had the option of providing additional blood draws and questionnaires. Prospective study blood samples were shipped either frozen or at room temperature before DNA extraction.

Notes on this clone: Its recognized antigen is unknown. Base quality data are lacking; no much larger clone is found one base away.

Sequencing was done on a sample of PBMCs or T cells enriched from blood (not recorded which). This receptor was taken from a woman between 25 and 40 years old with acute COVID-19. The chain employs TRBV6-5 and TRBJ2-5; TRBD1 is perhaps the D gene, given 6 matching bases. The DNA sequence follows: TGTGCCAGCAGTATAACAGGGAAACAAGAGACCCAGTACTTC. Its coded protein is CASSITGKQETQYF.